The present T cell receptor beta chain was sequenced within a study of CD8 T cells in ankylosing spondylitis. This clonotype was detected only a few times. Its specificity is not known. Study results and limitations: Reportedly, significant enrichment of disease-linked clones occurred in matched ankylosing spondylitis synovial fluid. For ankylosing spondylitis blood, a TCR beta motif of about eight highly homologous variants appeared characteristic.

Molecular-barcoded quantitative 5'-RACE produced these TCR beta libraries. A single record per CDR3 protein comes from TCRdb applying MiXCR to the 5' RACE reads. The table has more than 600,000 distinct CDR3 sequences, over 15% seen once; the top ten hold around a fifth. The CDR3 totals 16 residues. Trimming at V came to 4 bases and at J to 2 bases, leaving 5 bases not matched to a gene. CDR1 SGHTS and CDR2 YDEGEE come from the germline V gene. This clonotype originated in a male donor with ankylosing spondylitis. The chain couples TRBV5-8 to TRBJ2-3; TRBD2 aligns across 12 bases. The material sequenced was blood, either unsorted or a sorted T cell fraction (not recorded which). CDR3 DNA: TGTGCCAGCAGCGGCGGACTAGCGGGATTCACAGATACGCAGTATTTT. Protein product: CASSGGLAGFTDTQYF.